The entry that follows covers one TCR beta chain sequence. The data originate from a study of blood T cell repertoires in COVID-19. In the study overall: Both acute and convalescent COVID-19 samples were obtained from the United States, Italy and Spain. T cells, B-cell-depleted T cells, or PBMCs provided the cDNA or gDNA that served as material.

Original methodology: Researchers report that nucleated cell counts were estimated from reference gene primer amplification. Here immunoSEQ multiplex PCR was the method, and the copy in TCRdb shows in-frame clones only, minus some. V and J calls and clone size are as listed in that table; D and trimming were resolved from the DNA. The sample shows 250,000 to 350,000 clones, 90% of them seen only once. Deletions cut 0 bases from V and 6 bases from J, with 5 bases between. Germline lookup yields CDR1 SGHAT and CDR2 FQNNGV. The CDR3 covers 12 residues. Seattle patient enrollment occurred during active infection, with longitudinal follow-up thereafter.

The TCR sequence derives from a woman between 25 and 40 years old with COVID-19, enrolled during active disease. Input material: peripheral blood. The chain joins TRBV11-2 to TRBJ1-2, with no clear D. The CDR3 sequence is CASSLDLNGYTF. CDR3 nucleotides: TGTGCCAGCAGCTTAGATCTTAATGGCTACACCTTC. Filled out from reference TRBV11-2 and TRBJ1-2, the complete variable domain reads EAGVAQSPRYKIIEKRQSVAFWCNPISGHATLYWYQQILGQGPKLLIQFQNNGVVDDSQLPKDRFSAERLKGVDSTLKIQPAKLEDSAVYLCASSLDLNGYTFGSGTRLTVV.